The 19 T cell receptor beta chains listed next were all sequenced from one sample in a study of T cell responses to AZD1222 COVID-19 vaccine. Some clones are missing from TCRdb's copy, which holds only in-frame ones; the method was immunoSEQ multiplex PCR. The sample holds about 120,000 clones, 92% seen once. The starting material was peripheral blood, obtained on day 0 of AZD1222 vaccination. The receptors shown here come from an adult in good health.

The chain combines TRBV7-9 with TRBJ1-1; D might be TRBD1 (5 bases). The CDR3 contains 13 residues. Trimming shortened V by 5 bases and J by 0 bases, and 7 bases separated the two germline ends. Germline CDR1 SEHNR, CDR2 FQNEAQ (reference sequence). CDR3 nucleotide sequence: TGTGCCAGCAGCCTGACAGTGAACACTGAAGCTTTCTTT. It codes for CASSLTVNTEAFF.

The chain has TRBV7-2 and TRBJ1-2; maybe TRBD1 (5 bases). Germline loops: CDR1 SGHTA, CDR2 FQGNSA. Trimming pared 9 bases from V and 8 bases from J, leaving 16 bases between. The CDR3 loop spans 12 amino acids. The DNA of the CDR3 is TGTGCCAGTCGGGGGGGGTTGACCGGCTACACCTTC. Encoded protein: CASRGGLTGYTF.

This clone showed up just once. V and J are TRBV5-4 and TRBJ2-1; D is tentatively TRBD1 or TRBD2 (5 bases each). Per the germline V gene, CDR1 is SGHNT and CDR2 is YYREEE (reference sequence). The CDR3 contains 17 residues. V was pared by 0 bases and J by 2 bases, with 15 bases between. CDR3 amino acids: CASSLGGRTQTYNEQFF. The CDR3 DNA reads as TGTGCCAGCAGCTTGGGGGGCCGGACTCAGACCTACAATGAGCAGTTCTTC.

This chain joins TRBV4-3 and TRBJ1-1, with unresolved D. Trimming cost V 0 bases and J 6 bases, with 14 bases left between them. Germline V CDR1 and CDR2: LGHNA, YSLEER. This CDR3 is 15 amino acids long. The CDR3 spells CASSQDWKFEAEAFF. The CDR3 DNA reads as TGCGCCAGCAGCCAAGATTGGAAGTTTGAAGCTGAAGCTTTCTTT.

The chain carries TRBV6-5 and TRBJ2-2; TRBD1 agrees at 9 bases. This CDR3 has 16 residues. Germline lookup yields CDR1 MNHEY and CDR2 SVGAGI. The trim removed 2 bases at V and 5 bases at J, leaving 6 bases unmatched. The CDR3 DNA sequence: TGTGCCAGCAGTTACCTTAAGACAGGGGGAACCGGGGAGCTGTTTTTT. This gives the protein CASSYLKTGGTGELFF.

This clone was found once. The chain employs TRBV5-1 and TRBJ2-3, with 8 bases fitting TRBD1. J gave up 2 bases and V 1 base, and 15 bases lay outside the gene matches. In germline, CDR1 is SGHRS, CDR2 YFSETQ. The CDR3 runs 19 residues. DNA of the CDR3: TGCGCCAGCAGCTTGCCGGGACAGGTCGTGCGGGGCCACACAGATACGCAGTATTTT. Translation: CASSLPGQVVRGHTDTQYF. Variable domain in full (rest from reference TRBV5-1 and TRBJ2-3): KAGVTQTPRYLIKTRGQQVTLSCSPISGHRSVSWYQQTPGQGLQFLFEYFSETQRNKGNFPGRFSGRQFSNSRSEMNVSTLELGDSALYLCASSLPGQVVRGHTDTQYFGPGTRLTVL.

The chain combines TRBV7-2 with TRBJ1-1; 10 nucleotides agree with TRBD1. CDR1 is SGHTA and CDR2 is FQGNSA in the germline V gene. CDR3 length: 15 amino acids. V lost 5 bases and J lost 4; bases outside the gene matches: 7. CDR3 loop: CASSLAGTGVTEAFF. For the CDR3, the DNA is TGTGCCAGCAGCCTCGCCGGGACAGGGGTCACTGAAGCTTTCTTT.

In this sample, this clone turned up many times. Other nucleotide sequences in the sample specify the same CDR3. J is TRBJ2-2 and V is TRBV10-1, with 7 positions matching TRBD1. Germline V gene sequence: CDR1 WNHNN, CDR2 SYGVQD (reference sequence). V trimming: 8 bases; J trimming: 1 base; junction bases outside the gene matches: 4. The CDR3 consists of 14 residues. CDR3 in DNA: TGCGCCAGCCGTCGGGACAGGAACACCGGGGAGCTGTTTTTT. Its translation is CASRRDRNTGELFF.

J is TRBJ2-1 and V is TRBV5-5, with no clear D. CDR3 size: 16 residues. Germline-derived CDR1 and CDR2 are SGHKS and YYEKEE (reference sequence). Trimming pared 1 base from V and 0 bases from J, leaving 11 bases between. The DNA for the CDR3 is TGTGCCAGCAGCTTGTACGACGGCGGCTCCTACAATGAGCAGTTCTTC. This sequence encodes CASSLYDGGSYNEQFF.

The rearrangement links TRBV6-5 to TRBJ1-2; 8 bases are shared with TRBD1. The junction had 5 bases not matched to a gene; V was cut back by 8 bases and J by 0 bases. The CDR3 has 14 amino acids. Germline CDR1 reads MNHEY; CDR2 reads SVGAGI. The CDR3 region is CASAQGAPNYGYTF. The CDR3 nucleotides read TGTGCCAGCGCCCAGGGGGCCCCTAACTATGGCTACACCTTC.

This chain joins TRBV28 and TRBJ2-7; the D gene could be TRBD1 or TRBD2 (5 bases each). Germline V gives CDR1 MDHEN, CDR2 SYDVKM. The CDR3 spans 12 residues. Trimming removed 1 base from V and 5 bases from J, with 6 bases in between. CDR3 sequence reads: CASSLSGHEQYF. As DNA, the CDR3 is TGTGCCAGCAGTTTATCGGGGCACGAGCAGTACTTC.

The chain carries TRBV30 and TRBJ1-2, with 7 bases aligning to TRBD1. V was pared by 5 bases and J by 2 bases, with 2 bases of the junction left unmatched. The CDR3 spans 12 residues. Germline lookup yields CDR1 GTSNPN and CDR2 SVGIG (reference sequence). This chain's CDR3 is CAWQGVNYGYTF. The DNA of the CDR3 is TGTGCCTGGCAGGGGGTAAACTATGGCTACACCTTC.

The gene calls are TRBV13 and TRBJ2-3; D may be TRBD2 (5 bases). Germline V lookup: CDR1 PRHDT, CDR2 FYEKMQ (reference sequence). There are 14 residues in the CDR3. Trimming took off 4 bases at V and 3 bases at J, with 11 bases between the two ends. CDR3 DNA sequence: TGTGCCAGCAGCTCCGAGGAGGCAACAGATACGCAGTATTTT. Protein: CASSSEEATDTQYF.

CDR3 sequence reads: CACNRNYGYTF. The CDR3 DNA is TGTGCCTGCAACAGGAACTATGGCTACACCTTC. The rearrangement uses TRBV2 and TRBJ1-2; D perhaps matches TRBD1 (5 bases). Germline-derived CDR1 and CDR2 are SNHLY and FYNNEI. With 11 bases removed from V and 2 bases from J, the gap between germline ends came to 9 bases. The CDR3 runs 11 residues.

The chain carries TRBV10-3 and TRBJ2-1; 9 nucleotides match TRBD2. The CDR3 runs 17 residues. CDR1 and CDR2 (germline): ENHRY, SYGVKD. The V gene end was trimmed by 2 bases and the J gene end by 6 bases; junction bases not matched to a gene: 11. In nucleotides, the CDR3 is TGTGCCATCAGTGAGCTCGCGCGGGAGGGCCACGGCAATGAGCAGTTCTTC. This sequence encodes CAISELAREGHGNEQFF.

The V and J genes are TRBV10-3 and TRBJ1-2, with 10 bases aligning to TRBD1. This CDR3 has 16 residues. Germline values: CDR1 ENHRY, CDR2 SYGVKD. J gave up 0 bases and V 4 bases, and 5 bases lay outside the gene matches. The chain's CDR3 is CAISGGQGTTNYGYTF. The CDR3 DNA reads as TGTGCCATCAGTGGGGGACAGGGGACTACTAACTATGGCTACACCTTC.

The V and J genes are TRBV5-6 and TRBJ1-6; 7 bases line up with TRBD1. Germline lookup yields CDR1 SGHDT and CDR2 YYEEEE. Unmatched junction bases numbered 9, after V lost 1 base and J lost 11 bases. The CDR3 totals 15 residues. CDR3 in DNA: TGTGCCAGCAGCTTGCTAGACAGGGACGGGACACCCCTCCACTTT. Translated: CASSLLDRDGTPLHF.

J is TRBJ1-1 and V is TRBV27, with D maybe TRBD1 (5 bases). The CDR3 has 14 amino acids. Germline CDR1 and CDR2: MNHEY and SMNVEV (reference sequence). Deletions cut 0 bases from V and 1 base from J, with 6 bases between. The CDR3: CASSLSGGNTEAFF. The CDR3 DNA reads TGTGCCAGCAGTTTATCGGGGGGGAACACTGAAGCTTTCTTT.

This sequence joins TRBV28 and TRBJ2-1; TRBD2 agrees at 13 bases. Germline-derived CDR1 and CDR2 are MDHEN and SYDVKM. The CDR3 has 19 amino acids. The J segment lost 5 bases and the V segment lost 2 bases, leaving 12 bases of the junction unmatched. The CDR3 nucleotides are TGTGCCAGCAGTTTACCTGCTACTAGCGGGAGGGCCGAAAACAATGAGCAGTTCTTC. Amino acid sequence: CASSLPATSGRAENNEQFF.